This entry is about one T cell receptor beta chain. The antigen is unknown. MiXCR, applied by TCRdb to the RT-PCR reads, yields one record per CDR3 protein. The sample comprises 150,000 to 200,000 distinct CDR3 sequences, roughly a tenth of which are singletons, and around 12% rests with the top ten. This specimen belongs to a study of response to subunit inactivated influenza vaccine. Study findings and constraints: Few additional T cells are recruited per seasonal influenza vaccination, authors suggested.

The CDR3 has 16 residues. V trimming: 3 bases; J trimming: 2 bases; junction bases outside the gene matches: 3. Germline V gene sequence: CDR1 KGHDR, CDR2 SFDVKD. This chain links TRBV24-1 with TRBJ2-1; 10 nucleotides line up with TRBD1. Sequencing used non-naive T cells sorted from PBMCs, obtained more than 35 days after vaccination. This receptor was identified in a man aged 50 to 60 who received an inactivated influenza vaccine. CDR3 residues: CATSDVGTGAYNEQFF. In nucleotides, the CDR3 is TGTGCCACCAGTGATGTTGGGACAGGGGCCTACAATGAGCAGTTCTTC.